This T cell receptor (beta chain) was observed in a study of T cells in Graves' hyperthyroidism and ophthalmopathy. Overall study results and limits: Before onset, by a median of approximately 6.8 months, the model predicted ophthalmopathy.

The source material, RNA transcripts, was used to amplify TCR beta CDR3 regions. In the first-round RT-PCR of the TCR CDR3, the HTBI primer set was used. MiXCR was run by TCRdb on the multiplex PCR reads, yielding one entry per CDR3 protein. The sample includes more than 300,000 distinct CDR3 sequences, 14% seen only once; the top ten take under 30%. In its sample, this clonotype was seen many times. Its antigen is undetermined. It was uncontrolled infection, other autoimmune disease, pregnancy or lactation that excluded patients. The CDR3 loop spans 16 amino acids. Germline-derived CDR1 and CDR2 are SNHLY and FYNNEI. V shed 4 bases and J shed 0 bases, with 12 bases lying between them.

The genes are TRBV2 and TRBJ1-4, with D tentatively TRBD1 (6 bases). This clonotype was obtained from a woman aged 25 to 45 with Graves' hyperthyroidism. Material for sequencing was blood. The CDR3 sequence: CASSAVGGATNEKLFF. CDR3 nucleotides: TGTGCCAGCAGTGCGGTAGGGGGGGCAACTAATGAAAAACTGTTTTTT.